Below, 16 T cell receptor beta chains from the same sample are listed, as sequenced in a study of beta chain features in type 1 diabetes. Investigators reverse transcribed all isolated RNA, so they sequenced expressed TCRB transcripts. Repertoires were generated with immunoSEQ multiplex PCR, while TCRdb's copy carries only in-frame clones and drops some. The sample holds under 300,000 clones; 25% to 30% are singletons and the top ten take 3% to 4%. The sample consisted of central memory CD4+ T cells from blood. These receptors came from a man under 40 in good health.

J is TRBJ2-7 and V is TRBV30; possible D gene TRBD1, 6 bases. The CDR3 is 12 amino acids. The V end was cut by 0 bases, the J end by 6 bases, with 9 bases between. The germline CDR1 and CDR2 sequences are GTSNPN and SVGIG (reference sequence). The DNA for the CDR3 is TGTGCCTGGAGTGTACAGGGAATCGAGCAGTACTTC. Translated: CAWSVQGIEQYF.

The chain joins TRBV5-1 to TRBJ1-1; D is undetermined. The CDR3 loop spans 11 amino acids. V was clipped by 3 bases and J by 7 bases, with 7 bases between them. Germline V lookup: CDR1 SGHRS, CDR2 YFSETQ. The CDR3 loop is CASSSAREAFF. The CDR3 DNA follows: TGCGCCAGCAGCTCCGCGCGTGAAGCTTTCTTT.

V and J are TRBV18 and TRBJ2-1; D unclear. In germline, CDR1 is KGHSH, CDR2 LQKENI. The CDR3 extends over 11 amino acids. Trimming shortened V by 2 bases and J by 9 bases, and 5 bases separated the two germline ends. In nucleotides, the CDR3 is TGTGCCAGCTCACCAAGGAGTGAGCAGTTCTTC. It translates to CASSPRSEQFF.

This clone was picked up one time. This chain links TRBV18 with TRBJ2-2, with TRBD2 identical over 8 bases. The CDR3 spans 16 residues. Looked up from germline, CDR1 is KGHSH and CDR2 is LQKENI. Trimming at V came to 5 bases and at J to 4 bases, leaving 9 bases not matched to a gene. The CDR3 region is CASSIGLAGITGELFF. The CDR3 DNA follows: TGTGCCAGCTCAATCGGGCTAGCGGGTATCACCGGGGAGCTGTTTTTT.

The sample holds a few counts of this clone. The junction does not match germline at one end; this may be a read error. This sequence joins TRBV5-5 and TRBJ2-4; TRBD1 is a possible D gene (6 bases). This CDR3 comprises 16 residues. CDR1 SGHKS and CDR2 YYEKEE come from the germline V gene (reference sequence). CDR3 nucleotides: TGCGCCAGCAGCCAACAACAGGGCCTAGCCAAAAACATTCAGTACTTC. Its protein is CASSQQQGLAKNIQYF.

The rearrangement uses TRBV5-5 and TRBJ1-6; D gene ambiguous. This CDR3 comprises 15 residues. CDR1 SGHKS and CDR2 YYEKEE come from the germline V gene (reference sequence). V was clipped by 0 bases and J by 10 bases, with 14 bases between them. This CDR3 is CASSLDGFPGSPLHF. CDR3 sequence (DNA): TGTGCCAGCAGCTTGGATGGCTTCCCCGGGTCACCCCTCCACTTT.

The J gene is TRBJ2-1, the V gene TRBV4-3; unclear D gene. V dropped 0 bases and J dropped 9 bases, with 12 bases sitting between them. Germline V gene data show CDR1 as LGHNA and CDR2 as YSLEER. The length of the CDR3 is 14 residues. CDR3 nucleotides: TGCGCCAGCAGCCAAGATAGGAACGTTGGTGAGCAGTTCTTC. Encoded protein: CASSQDRNVGEQFF.

The chain has TRBV6-5 and TRBJ2-3; D perhaps matches TRBD2 (5 bases). In germline, CDR1 is MNHEY, CDR2 SVGAGI. Trimming removed 0 bases from V and 10 bases from J, with 11 bases in between. This CDR3 spans 13 amino acids. The CDR3 bases are TGTGCCAGCAGTTACTCTAGGACTGGCCCGCAGTATTTT. It codes for CASSYSRTGPQYF.

This clone was counted only a few times. The chain is built from TRBV5-8 and TRBJ2-1; 8 bases match TRBD1. Trimming took 4 bases from V and 6 from J; bases not matched to a gene: 12. Germline V gene data show CDR1 as SGHTS and CDR2 as YDEGEE. The CDR3 runs 16 residues. The CDR3 protein is CASSDGGQGRVNEQFF. For the CDR3, the DNA is TGTGCCAGCAGCGACGGAGGACAGGGTCGGGTCAATGAGCAGTTCTTC. Full variable domain (outside the CDR3, taken from reference TRBV5-8 and TRBJ2-1): EAGVTQSPTHLIKTRGQQATLRCSPISGHTSVYWYQQALGLGLQFLLWYDEGEERNRGNFPPRFSGRQFPNYSSELNVNALELEDSALYLCASSDGGQGRVNEQFFGPGTRLTVL.

This clone has more than one count but fewer than ten. CDR3 sequence: CASSPSFGSYEQYF. CDR3 nucleotide sequence: TGTGCCAGCAGCCCTTCTTTCGGCTCCTACGAGCAGTACTTC. The chain carries TRBV7-9 and TRBJ2-7; D not resolved. The CDR3 consists of 14 residues. CDR1 is SEHNR, CDR2 FQNEAQ, per germline (reference sequence). The V end lost 5 bases, the J end lost 0 bases, and 11 bases lay between the germline ends.

The rearrangement uses TRBV28 and TRBJ1-2; D gene unclear. The CDR3 loop spans 13 amino acids. CDR1 and CDR2 (germline): MDHEN, SYDVKM. Between the trimmed V and J ends, which lost 7 bases and 2 bases, there was a span of 11 bases. As DNA, the CDR3 is TGTGCCAGCACCCCCACAGCGAACTATGGCTACACCTTC. It is translated as CASTPTANYGYTF.

This clone was found many times. V is TRBV13 and J is TRBJ2-1; D call uncertain. Trimming took 3 bases from V and 0 from J, leaving 12 bases between them. The CDR3 runs 16 residues. Germline-derived CDR1 and CDR2 are PRHDT and FYEKMQ (reference sequence). The CDR3 DNA reads TGTGCCAGCAGCTTGCGTCGGGCCCTCTCCTACAATGAGCAGTTCTTC. Protein sequence: CASSLRRALSYNEQFF.

This chain joins TRBV14 and TRBJ2-1; 8 bases line up with TRBD1. Germline CDR1 reads SGHDN; CDR2 reads FVKESK. The CDR3 consists of 15 residues. Germline trimming cut 2 bases from V and 1 base from J; bases unmatched to any gene: 1. For the CDR3, the DNA is TGTGCCAGCAGCCAATACAGGGGGTCCTACAATGAGCAGTTCTTC. Amino acids: CASSQYRGSYNEQFF.

This clone came up many times. The chain links TRBV30 to TRBJ1-2; 10 nucleotides agree with TRBD1. Trimming removed 8 bases from V and 3 bases from J; junction bases left unmatched: 6. The CDR3 extends over 13 amino acids. Germline CDR1 reads GTSNPN; CDR2 reads SVGIG (reference sequence). DNA of the CDR3: TGTGCCGGGACAGGGGAGAACGACTATGGCTACACCTTC. Translated: CAGTGENDYGYTF.

The chain uses TRBV30 and TRBJ2-5; the match to TRBD1 covers 7 bases. CDR1 is GTSNPN and CDR2 is SVGIG in the germline V gene (reference sequence). The CDR3 totals 16 residues. The V segment lost 2 bases and the J segment 9 bases; nucleotides outside the gene matches: 18. CDR3 loop: CAWSLTGVGAQGAQYF. The CDR3 DNA sequence: TGTGCCTGGAGTCTTACAGGGGTTGGGGCCCAGGGGGCCCAGTACTTC.

Remarks on this clone: With only one base between it and a far larger clone, this is likely a read error. The J gene is TRBJ2-1, the V gene TRBV28; 11 nucleotides agree with TRBD2. CDR1 and CDR2 from the germline V gene are MDHEN and SYDVKM. This CDR3 region has 14 residues. CDR3 sequence: CSSSLSGRDLEQFF. The CDR3, as DNA: TGTTCCAGCAGCCTTAGCGGGAGGGACCTTGAGCAGTTCTTC.